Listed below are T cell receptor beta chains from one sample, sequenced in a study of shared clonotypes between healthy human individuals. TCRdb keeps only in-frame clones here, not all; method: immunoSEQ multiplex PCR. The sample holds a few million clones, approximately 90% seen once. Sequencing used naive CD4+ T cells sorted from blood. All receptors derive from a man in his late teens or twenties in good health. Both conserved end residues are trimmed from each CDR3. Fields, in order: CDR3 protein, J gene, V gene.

ASSLGQGLGETQY,TRBJ2-5,TRBV13
AISESKSSYEQY,TRBJ2-7,TRBV10-3
ASSYLSGGQYEQY,TRBJ2-7,TRBV6-5
ASGPRWESNEQY,TRBJ2-7,TRBV12-5
ASSAGPHQETQY,TRBJ2-5,TRBV25-1
ASSEGGTYYEQY,TRBJ2-7,TRBV25-1
ASSQYRGGAEKLF,TRBJ1-4,TRBV28
SVAAPLADTQY,TRBJ2-3,TRBV29-1
ASSYSGSVIYEQY,-,TRBV6-5
ASSYRRGETQY,TRBJ2-5,TRBV6-6
ASSWGNSPLH,TRBJ1-6,TRBV28
ASSFGQGRNTGELF,TRBJ2-2,TRBV5-1
ASSQQGLETQY,TRBJ2-5,TRBV6-1
ASSDPPARGWQETQY,TRBJ2-5,TRBV6-1
ASSRAGGQGGELF,TRBJ2-2,TRBV6-5
ASSPRTGTNEKLF,TRBJ1-4,TRBV7-2
ASWDRGGNQPQH,TRBJ1-5,TRBV6-1
ASSPYDRAATEAF,TRBJ1-1,TRBV9
ASSQDRAQETQY,TRBJ2-5,TRBV6-6
SGRQGSTDTQY,TRBJ2-3,TRBV29-1
ASSRGGSNYGYT,TRBJ1-2,TRBV5-4
AWSGGPRETQY,TRBJ2-5,TRBV30
ATGGTGVHEQY,TRBJ2-7,TRBV10-3
ASSLVWQTNEKLF,TRBJ1-4,TRBV7-2
AWERDNAYEQY,TRBJ2-7,TRBV30
ASRVSTNEKLF,TRBJ1-4,TRBV27